These T cell receptor beta chains were read from a single sample in a study of identical twins. TCRdb reprocessed the 5' RACE reads with MiXCR, giving one entry per CDR3 protein. Of some 690,000 distinct CDR3 sequences in the sample, about 20% are singletons; the top ten hold approximately 4.3%. These data are also associated with another study on T cells expressing NK-cell markers.

Sequencing was performed on PBMCs. The origin of the receptors is a woman aged 18-29 years in good health. The CDR3 runs from the conserved cysteine through the conserved F or W. The D gene is left open where the match is weak. Clone sizes are given selectively: once, few, many, or a class where the clone is expanded.

TRBV20-1	TRBJ1-1	NA	13	many	CSARATENTEAFF	TGCAGTGCTAGGGCGACAGAGAACACTGAAGCTTTCTTT
TRBV20-1	TRBJ2-1	TRBD2	15	few	CSAEERGGSYNEQFF	TGCAGTGCCGAGGAGCGGGGGGGATCCTACAATGAGCAGTTCTTC
TRBV5-1	TRBJ2-1	NA	16	few	CASSLSLGEAYNEQFF	TGCGCCAGCAGCTTAAGTTTAGGGGAGGCCTACAATGAGCAGTTCTTC
TRBV12-3/TRBV12-4	TRBJ2-5	NA	11	NA	CASRRRGPRFF	TGTGCCAGCAGACGCCGAGGCCCCCGGTTCTTC
TRBV5-1	TRBJ2-5	TRBD1	13	many	CASSRGTVETQYF	TGCGCCAGCAGCAGGGGGACAGTTGAGACCCAGTACTTC
TRBV12-3/TRBV12-4	TRBJ2-2	TRBD2	17	few	CASSPAGGRAHTGELFF	TGTGCCAGCAGTCCTGCTGGCGGGAGGGCTCACACCGGGGAGCTGTTTTTT
TRBV20-1	TRBJ2-5	NA	14	few	CSVSWTPGQETQYF	TGCAGTGTTTCCTGGACCCCCGGCCAAGAGACCCAGTACTTC
TRBV29-1	TRBJ2-1	NA	14	NA	CSVDRDVGFLEQFF	TGCAGCGTGGACCGGGACGTTGGTTTCTTGGAGCAGTTCTTC
TRBV27	TRBJ2-7	NA	15	NA	CASSTRGAGSYEQYF	TGTGCCAGCAGTACACGGGGGGCCGGGTCCTACGAGCAGTACTTC
TRBV7-9	TRBJ2-1	NA	15	NA	CASSPWASSVHEQFF	TGTGCCAGCAGCCCCTGGGCTAGCAGTGTCCATGAGCAGTTCTTC
TRBV6-2/TRBV6-3	TRBJ2-1	TRBD2	15	NA	CASSSSGRTYNEQFF	TGTGCCAGCAGTTCTAGCGGGAGGACCTACAATGAGCAGTTCTTC
TRBV2	TRBJ2-7	TRBD2	15	few	CASSGVERGASEQYF	TGTGCCAGCAGTGGTGTAGAGCGGGGGGCTAGCGAGCAGTACTTC
TRBV6-2/TRBV6-3	TRBJ2-1	NA	13	NA	CASSFNMVDEQFF	TGTGCCAGCAGCTTCAATATGGTCGATGAGCAGTTCTTC
TRBV5-1	TRBJ2-6	NA	15	few	CASASPRAGANVLTF	TGCGCCAGCGCCAGTCCGAGGGCTGGGGCCAACGTCCTGACTTTC
TRBV5-6	TRBJ1-2	TRBD1	14	NA	CASSHGQELIGYTF	TGTGCCAGCAGCCACGGACAGGAATTAATCGGCTACACCTTC
TRBV20-1	TRBJ1-6	NA	16	NA	CSASVRGTPYNSPLHF	TGCAGTGCTTCAGTGAGGGGAACCCCCTATAATTCACCCCTCCACTTT